This T cell receptor (beta chain) comes out of a study of control samples from healthy donors and cancer patients. Method: immunoSEQ multiplex PCR; TCRdb's copy keeps in-frame clones and lacks some. The sample lists some 99,000 clones, approximately 90% occurring once. Germline V CDR1 and CDR2: LNHDA, SQIVND (reference sequence). The trim removed 6 bases at V and 7 bases at J, leaving 12 bases unmatched. This CDR3 contains 16 residues. This chain uses TRBV19 with TRBJ2-1, with 10 nucleotides matching TRBD2. Sequenced: blood. The clonotype was recovered from a woman in her fifties or sixties in good health. The CDR3 loop is CASRKIGTSANNEQFF. In nucleotides, the CDR3 is TGTGCCAGTAGAAAAATAGGGACTAGCGCGAATAATGAGCAGTTCTTC.